A single sample gave rise to the 31 T cell receptor beta chains below, sequenced in a study of blood T cell repertoires in COVID-19. Method: immunoSEQ multiplex PCR; TCRdb's copy keeps in-frame clones and lacks some. The sample consists of roughly 380,000 clones, roughly four fifths of them appearing once. What was sequenced was peripheral blood. These receptors originate from a human donor with acute or convalescent COVID-19. The donor label of this sample is uncertain.

The chain carries TRBV7-9 and TRBJ1-4, with D possibly being TRBD1 (6 bases). V lost 0 bases to trimming and J lost 4 bases, with 15 bases between them. The CDR3 contains 17 residues. Germline loops: CDR1 SEHNR, CDR2 FQNEAQ (reference sequence). CDR3 region: CASSLAQGRDFNEKLFF. The CDR3 DNA is TGTGCCAGCAGCTTAGCACAGGGTCGAGACTTTAATGAAAAACTGTTTTTT.

This clone was found once. At one of its ends the junction is not consistent with the germline gene, which may arise from a read error. The V call is TRBV19, the J call TRBJ1-1; 8 positions match TRBD1. The CDR3 runs to 16 residues. From germline, CDR1 is LNHDA and CDR2 SQIVND (reference sequence). The CDR3 loop is CASSIRRDRMNTEAFF. The CDR3 nucleotides read TGTGCCAGCAGTATACGGCGGGACAGGATGAACACTGAAGCTTTCTTT.

This clone was detected once. The rearrangement uses TRBV19 and TRBJ1-4, with 7 bases identical to TRBD1. The CDR3 length is 14 residues. V lost 6 bases, J lost 4 bases, and 5 bases stayed unmatched. Germline V lookup: CDR1 LNHDA, CDR2 SQIVND (reference sequence). The CDR3 region is CASRLTGLNEKLFF. The CDR3, as DNA: TGTGCCAGTAGGCTGACAGGGCTTAATGAAAAACTGTTTTTT.

V usage is TRBV4-1 and J usage is TRBJ2-7, with 9 bases lining up with TRBD2. The trim removed 1 base at V and 0 bases at J, leaving 7 bases unmatched. CDR3 length: 17 residues. Germline values: CDR1 MGHRA, CDR2 YSYEKL. DNA of the CDR3: TGCGCCAGCAGCCAAGGAACTAGCGGGCCTCTCTCCTACGAGCAGTACTTC. This codes for CASSQGTSGPLSYEQYF.

The table lists this clone with a count of one. The junction departs from germline at one end; a sequencing error may be responsible. V is TRBV10-2 and J is TRBJ1-6; 7 nucleotides agree with TRBD1. Germline V gene sequence: CDR1 WSHSY, CDR2 SAAADI. This CDR3 has 14 residues. The CDR3 DNA is TGCGCCACCAGTCGACAGGGTAATAATTCACCCCTCCACTTT. This gives the protein CATSRQGNNSPLHF.

The rearrangement uses TRBV30 and TRBJ1-6, with D perhaps TRBD1 (5 bases). The CDR3 contains 13 residues. Trimming left V 4 bases short and J 9 bases short, with 13 bases between. Looked up from germline, CDR1 is GTSNPN and CDR2 is SVGIG (reference sequence). CDR3 coding DNA: TGTGCCTGGACCGGGACTTTAACTTCACCCCTCCACTTT. It is translated as CAWTGTLTSPLHF.

Written as DNA, the CDR3 is TGTGCCAGCAGCCAAGGACAGGGGGCAGTAAAAGGAGCTTTCTTT. Translated: CASSQGQGAVKGAFF. The rearrangement uses TRBV3-1 (or the pseudogene TRBV3-2) and TRBJ1-1, with 10 nucleotides matching TRBD1. Germline lookup yields CDR1 LGHDT and CDR2 YNNKEL (reference sequence). This CDR3 spans 15 amino acids. V was pared by 1 base and J by 10 bases, with 9 bases of the junction left unmatched.

In DNA form, the CDR3 reads TGTGCTAGTGGTGACTACACCGGGGAGCTGTTTTTT. Protein sequence: CASGDYTGELFF. The chain couples TRBV12-5 to TRBJ2-2; no clear D gene. V gave up 5 bases and J gave up 3 bases, with 4 bases separating them. The CDR3 runs to 12 residues. Germline CDR1 is LGHNT and CDR2 is FRNRAP.

The chain links TRBV24-1 to TRBJ2-1, with TRBD2 identical over 7 bases. Germline CDR1 reads KGHDR; CDR2 reads SFDVKD. This CDR3 contains 15 residues. With 1 base clipped from V and 6 bases from J, the junction kept 5 bases outside the gene matches. The CDR3 sequence is CATSDLGRGSNEQFF. CDR3 in DNA: TGTGCCACCAGTGATTTAGGGCGGGGGTCCAATGAGCAGTTCTTC.

The chain joins TRBV11-2 to TRBJ1-5, with TRBD1 as a possible D gene (5 bases). V dropped 3 bases and J dropped 1 base, with 10 bases sitting between them. The CDR3 has 15 residues. CDR1 and CDR2 (germline): SGHAT, FQNNGV. The CDR3, as DNA: TGTGCCAGCAGCTTTGGAGGGGCCAGCAATCAGCCCCAGCATTTT. Translated: CASSFGGASNQPQHF.

The CDR3, as DNA: TGTGCCTGGAGGGGGGGGCCGGGGAACACTGAAGCTTTCTTT. It specifies CAWRGGPGNTEAFF. This rearrangement joins TRBV30 to TRBJ1-1, with a tentative D call TRBD1 (6 bases). This CDR3 comprises 14 residues. CDR1 and CDR2 (germline): GTSNPN, SVGIG (reference sequence). The ends were cut back, 3 bases at V and 1 base at J, with 12 bases in the middle.

The V and J genes are TRBV2 and TRBJ2-7; D is possibly TRBD2 (5 bases). The CDR3 spans 15 residues. Germline CDR1 and CDR2: SNHLY and FYNNEI. Trimming shortened V by 3 bases and J by 2 bases, and 14 bases separated the two germline ends. CDR3 residues: CASSDKVGIPYEQYF. Written as DNA, the CDR3 is TGTGCCAGCAGTGATAAGGTCGGGATTCCCTACGAGCAGTACTTC.

As for this clone: At one end the junction does not follow the germline gene, possibly because of a read error. This specimen includes other DNA sequences encoding the same CDR3. This chain uses TRBV7-9 with TRBJ1-2; D may be TRBD1 (5 bases). CDR3 length: 12 residues. The germline V gene encodes CDR1 SEHNR and CDR2 FQNEAQ (reference sequence). The CDR3 region has the DNA TGCGCCAGCAGCGGGGGGGTCTATGGCTACACCTTC. Protein sequence: CASSGGVYGYTF.

This clone came up a few times. This rearrangement joins TRBV5-4 to TRBJ1-2; no firm D call. The CDR3 spans 15 residues. Germline CDR1 reads SGHNT; CDR2 reads YYREEE (reference sequence). With 4 bases removed from V and 2 bases from J, the gap between germline ends came to 15 bases. Here the CDR3 DNA reads TGTGCCAGCAGCGTTGGGTTACGCGGGAACTATGGCTACACCTTC. This codes for CASSVGLRGNYGYTF.

The chain combines TRBV5-6 with TRBJ2-7; D might be TRBD1 (5 bases). The V end was cut by 4 bases, the J end by 3 bases, with 11 bases between. The CDR3 is 13 amino acids. Germline V CDR1 and CDR2: SGHDT, YYEEEE. CDR3 amino acids: CASSALRGYEQYF. In nucleotides, the CDR3 is TGTGCCAGCAGCGCCCTTAGGGGCTACGAGCAGTACTTC.

The CDR3 bases are TGTGCCAGCAGCTCGACAGGCAATCAGCCCCAGCATTTT. Translating gives CASSSTGNQPQHF. This rearrangement joins TRBV7-2 to TRBJ1-5, with a weak D call TRBD1 (5 bases). V was trimmed by 4 bases and J by 2 bases, leaving 6 bases between them. Germline V gives CDR1 SGHTA, CDR2 FQGNSA. The CDR3 has 13 amino acids.

The chain has TRBV7-8 and TRBJ2-3; 11 nucleotides match TRBD1. The junction had 7 bases not matched to a gene; V was cut back by 3 bases and J by 5 bases. This CDR3 is 16 amino acids long. The germline CDR1 and CDR2 sequences are SGHVS and FQNEAQ. CDR3 residues: CASSLSRTGGIDTQYF. The CDR3 DNA follows: TGTGCCAGCAGCTTGAGTCGGACAGGGGGCATAGATACGCAGTATTTT.

This sequence joins TRBV6-5 and TRBJ1-1; 7 nucleotides line up with TRBD1. This CDR3 spans 13 amino acids. Germline V CDR1 and CDR2: MNHEY, SVGAGI. The V and J ends lost 6 bases and 6 bases, in that order; junction bases with no gene match: 7. CDR3 amino acids: CASRLDRVAEAFF. Written as DNA, the CDR3 is TGTGCCAGCAGATTAGACAGGGTAGCTGAAGCTTTCTTT.

This clone is a singleton in its sample. The chain carries TRBV6-4 and TRBJ1-6, with D perhaps matching TRBD1 (6 bases). This CDR3 is built from 15 residues. Germline CDR1 MRHNA, CDR2 SNTAGT. Trimming took 5 bases from V and 4 from J, leaving 12 bases between them. The CDR3 protein is CASSKGGGYNSPLHF. The CDR3 DNA follows: TGTGCCAGCAGTAAAGGGGGGGGGTATAATTCACCCCTCCACTTT.

The chain is built from TRBV6-5 and TRBJ2-1; D might be TRBD2 (5 bases). The CDR3 loop spans 14 amino acids. V dropped 2 bases and J dropped 7 bases, with 12 bases sitting between them. Germline CDR1 is MNHEY and CDR2 is SVGAGI. As DNA, the CDR3 is TGTGCCAGCAGTTACGACGGGGTGCGAAATGAGCAGTTCTTC. Amino acids: CASSYDGVRNEQFF.

Comment on this clone: The same CDR3 also results from other DNA sequences found in this sample. V is TRBV10-1 and J is TRBJ1-4; weak D call: TRBD1 (5 bases). Germline lookup yields CDR1 WNHNN and CDR2 SYGVQD (reference sequence). The CDR3 is made up of 12 amino acids. V gave up 8 bases and J gave up 9 bases, with 13 bases separating them. CDR3 sequence: CASSGHNQKLFF. In DNA, the CDR3 is TGCGCCAGCTCAGGGCATAACCAAAAACTGTTTTTT.

The chain carries TRBV6-1 and TRBJ1-5; D is perhaps TRBD1 (5 bases). Looked up from germline, CDR1 is MNHNS and CDR2 is SASEGT. CDR3 size: 13 residues. Trimming pared 3 bases from V and 4 bases from J, leaving 7 bases between. The CDR3, as DNA: TGTGCCAGCAGTGAGTCAGGGAATCAGCCCCAGCATTTT. This sequence encodes CASSESGNQPQHF.

The chain employs TRBV7-6 and TRBJ2-3, with D possibly TRBD2 on 5 matching bases. Trimming shortened V by 1 base and J by 5 bases, and 7 bases separated the two germline ends. The germline V gene has CDR1 SGHVS and CDR2 FNYEAQ. This CDR3 comprises 13 residues. CDR3 nucleotide sequence: TGTGCCAGCAGCTTAGGGGAGCAAGATACGCAGTATTTT. The encoded protein is CASSLGEQDTQYF.

The chain has TRBV11-2 and TRBJ1-2; D possibly corresponds to TRBD1 (5 bases). This CDR3 contains 13 residues. CDR1 and CDR2 from the germline V gene are SGHAT and FQNNGV. Trimming pared 1 base from V and 8 bases from J, leaving 11 bases between. The CDR3 spells CASSLVGAWGYTF. The CDR3 DNA sequence: TGTGCCAGCAGCTTAGTTGGGGCTTGGGGCTACACCTTC.

The gene calls are TRBV27 and TRBJ1-2; D is possibly TRBD1 (5 bases). Germline lookup yields CDR1 MNHEY and CDR2 SMNVEV (reference sequence). This CDR3 is 14 amino acids long. Between the trimmed V and J ends, which lost 0 bases and 5 bases, there was a span of 10 bases. The CDR3, as DNA: TGTGCCAGCAGTTTATCGGGACTGGGGTATGGCTACACCTTC. It yields the protein CASSLSGLGYGYTF.

This clone has a count of ten or more. This chain connects TRBV30 to TRBJ1-2; D unresolved. The CDR3 covers 12 residues. From germline, CDR1 is GTSNPN and CDR2 SVGIG (reference sequence). The germline V and J ends were trimmed by 2 bases and 4 bases, with 8 bases remaining between them. The CDR3 loop is CAWSSGFYGYTF. In DNA form, the CDR3 reads TGTGCCTGGAGTTCAGGTTTCTATGGCTACACCTTC.

The chain is built from TRBV12-3 or TRBV12-4 and TRBJ1-4; unclear D gene. Trimming took off 2 bases at V and 13 bases at J, with 14 bases between the two ends. This CDR3 is built from 13 residues. The CDR3 protein is CASSLSGRGRLFF. CDR3 in DNA: TGTGCCAGCAGTTTAAGTGGTCGCGGAAGACTGTTTTTT.

CDR3 sequence reads: CASSLGGGSGLDTQYF. The CDR3 DNA reads TGTGCCAGCAGCTTAGGCGGCGGGAGTGGATTAGATACGCAGTATTTT. The J gene is TRBJ2-3, the V gene TRBV7-2; 7 bases match TRBD2. J lost 5 bases, V lost 1 base, and 9 bases had no gene match. CDR3 size: 16 residues. CDR1 and CDR2 from the germline V gene are SGHTA and FQGNSA.

The chain carries TRBV5-4 and TRBJ1-6, with unresolved D. The CDR3 consists of 14 residues. Trimming left V 2 bases short and J 5 bases short, with 8 bases between. CDR1 SGHNT and CDR2 YYREEE come from the germline V gene (reference sequence). The CDR3 coding sequence is TGTGCCAGCAGCTTTGGCCTTAATAATTCACCCCTCCACTTT. Protein product: CASSFGLNNSPLHF.

The CDR3 spells CASTQGAADTEAFF. The CDR3 coding sequence is TGCGCCAGCACCCAGGGGGCCGCGGACACTGAAGCTTTCTTT. This chain links TRBV5-1 with TRBJ1-1; 8 positions agree with TRBD1. The junction had 7 bases not matched to a gene; V was cut back by 6 bases and J by 3 bases. The CDR3 has 14 amino acids. Germline V gives CDR1 SGHRS, CDR2 YFSETQ.

The genes are TRBV18 and TRBJ2-7; 8 nucleotides align to TRBD1. J lost 12 bases, V lost 5 bases, and 15 bases had no gene match. The CDR3 is made up of 14 amino acids. Germline CDR1 is KGHSH and CDR2 is LQKENI. DNA of the CDR3: TGTGCCAGCTCAATAGGACAGGGCGTGTCTGAGGGGTACTTC. Its translation is CASSIGQGVSEGYF. The full variable domain, rest sourced from reference TRBV18 and TRBJ2-7, is NAGVMQNPRHLVRRRGQEARLRCSPMKGHSHVYWYRQLPEEGLKFMVYLQKENIIDESGMPKERFSAEFPKEGPSILRIQQVVRGDSAAYFCASSIGQGVSEGYFGPGTRLTVT.